One and the same sample provided the 4 T cell receptor beta chains below, sequenced in a study of T cell changes during pregnancy in multiple sclerosis. The method was immunoSEQ multiplex PCR; TCRdb's version includes in-frame clones alone and lacks a portion of them. The sample lists 40,000 to 55,000 clones; approximately 94% were seen once. The sample in question was CD4+ T cells from peripheral blood mononuclear cells, obtained before pregnancy. Source of these receptors: a female donor with multiple sclerosis, enrolled in a pregnancy study.

The chain links TRBV4-3 to TRBJ1-2; 8 nucleotides align to TRBD1. The CDR3 sequence is 16 residues long. V gave up 1 base and J gave up 4 bases; unmatched junction bases: 8. Germline lookup yields CDR1 LGHNA and CDR2 YSLEER. This chain's CDR3 is CASSQAPGGFGYGYTF. In nucleotides, the CDR3 is TGCGCCAGCAGCCAAGCTCCAGGGGGCTTCGGCTATGGCTACACCTTC.

The rearrangement joins TRBV5-1 to TRBJ2-2; 8 bases fit TRBD1. The trim removed 4 bases at V and 2 bases at J, leaving 1 base unmatched. Germline assignment: CDR1 SGHRS and CDR2 YFSETQ. The CDR3 is 14 amino acids. The CDR3 nucleotides read TGCGCCAGCAGCGGGACAGGCAACACCGGGGAGCTGTTTTTT. Protein: CASSGTGNTGELFF.

The chain recombines TRBV6-5 with TRBJ2-7, with D perhaps matching TRBD2 (5 bases). This CDR3 comprises 11 residues. V lost 5 bases and J lost 6, with 8 bases in between. From germline, CDR1 is MNHEY and CDR2 SVGAGI. CDR3 DNA sequence: TGTGCCAGCAGTAGCGGCGGCGAGCAGTACTTC. Protein sequence: CASSSGGEQYF.

The chain recombines TRBV19 with TRBJ2-2; D ambiguous. CDR1 is LNHDA and CDR2 is SQIVND in the germline V gene (reference sequence). The CDR3 is made up of 16 amino acids. With 3 bases removed from V and 1 base from J, the gap between germline ends came to 12 bases. The CDR3 nucleotides read TGTGCCAGTAGTATTTCGGCTAGAGGGAACACCGGGGAGCTGTTTTTT. Translation gives CASSISARGNTGELFF. The variable domain in full, with the rest retrieved from reference TRBV19 and TRBJ2-2, is DGGITQSPKYLFRKEGQNVTLSCEQNLNHDAMYWYRQDPGQGLRLIYYSQIVNDFQKGDIAEGYSVSREKKESFPLTVTSAQKNPTAFYLCASSISARGNTGELFFGEGSRLTVL.